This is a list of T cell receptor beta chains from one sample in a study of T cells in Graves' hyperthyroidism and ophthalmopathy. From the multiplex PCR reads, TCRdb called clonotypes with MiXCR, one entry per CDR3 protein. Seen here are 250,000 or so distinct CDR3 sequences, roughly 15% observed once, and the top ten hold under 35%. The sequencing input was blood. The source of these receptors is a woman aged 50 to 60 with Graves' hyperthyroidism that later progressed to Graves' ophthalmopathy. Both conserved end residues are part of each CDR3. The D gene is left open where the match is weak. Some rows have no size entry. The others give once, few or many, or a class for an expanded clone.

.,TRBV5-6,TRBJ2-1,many,CASSGGGSGQSNEQFF,TGTGCCAGCAGCGGAGGGGGGAGCGGGCAGAGTAATGAGCAGTTCTTC
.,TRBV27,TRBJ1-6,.,CASSFYRDSPLHF,TGTGCCAGCAGTTTTTACAGGGATTCACCCCTCCACTTT
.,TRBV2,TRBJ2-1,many,CASTMASYNEQFF,TGTGCCAGCACGATGGCCTCCTACAATGAGCAGTTCTTC
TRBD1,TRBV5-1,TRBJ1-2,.,CASSSRTGTLIYGYTF,TGCGCCAGCAGCTCAAGGACAGGGACTTTAATCTATGGCTACACCTTC
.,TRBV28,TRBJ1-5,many,CASSSQGTPNQPQHF,TGTGCCAGCAGTTCCCAAGGGACCCCCAATCAGCCCCAGCATTTT
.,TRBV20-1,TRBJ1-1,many,CSAREHTRGGFTEAFF,TGCAGTGCTAGAGAGCATACCCGGGGTGGTTTCACTGAAGCTTTCTTT
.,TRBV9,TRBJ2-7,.,CASSVGGDRSYEQYF,TGTGCCAGCAGCGTAGGCGGGGACAGATCCTACGAGCAGTACTTC
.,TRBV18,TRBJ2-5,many,CASSPPRGRPLETQYF,TGTGCCAGCTCACCACCAAGGGGACGGCCTCTGGAGACCCAGTACTTC
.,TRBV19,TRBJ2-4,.,CASSIGGVGLAKNIQYF,TGTGCCAGTAGTATAGGCGGGGTAGGGCTAGCCAAAAACATTCAGTACTTC
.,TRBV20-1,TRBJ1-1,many,CSARDWRQNTEAFF,TGCAGTGCTAGAGATTGGAGACAGAACACTGAAGCTTTCTTT
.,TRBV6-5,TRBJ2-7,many,CASSYSEEIADEQYF,TGTGCCAGCAGTTACTCGGAAGAAATCGCTGACGAGCAGTACTTC